This T cell receptor beta chain came from a study of blood T cell repertoires in COVID-19 (dated by TCRdb to 2020 to 2022). For the wider study: Collaborator samples came from the United States, Italy and Spain and covered acute and convalescent phases of COVID-19. The prospective study material was composed of cDNA or gDNA derived from T cells, B-cell-depleted T cells, or PBMCs. The samples were drawn from two sources: the first 160 participants of the ongoing ImmuneRACE study, and 1,000 to 1,500 subjects contributed by 6 global collaborators. Where HLA class I and class II types were available, the types were taken from metadata supplied by the sample provider, not from assay-based typing. The repertoires were released in a freely available public database intended as a resource for research on the immune response to SARS-CoV-2. The sample metadata nearly always contained a de-identified subject ID, COVID-19 status, age in years and sex. Deeply sampled blood TCRbeta repertoires from subjects exposed to, actively infected with, or recovered from COVID-19 were included in the dataset. The research as a whole found: The quantity of clinical and demographic metadata differed by source and by participant and was supplied without curation.

TCRbeta CDR3 regions were amplified from genomic DNA by means of the immunoSEQ Assay, a bias-controlled multiplex PCR. On the authors' methods: Nucleated cell counts per sample were estimated from amplification of reference gene primers within the assay. Sequence reads were collapsed and filtered to measure the absolute abundance of every unique TCRbeta CDR3 rearrangement. Productive Simpson clonality was computed per sample as the square root of Simpson's diversity index over productive rearrangements. Sourced from immuneACCESS, this table was stored by TCRdb with only in-frame sequences that have V and J called. A share of the clones is absent; for the studies checked, an unresolved V gene accounts for under half, and the remainder has no known explanation. The DNA was the basis for D and trimming; V, J and clone size are from that table. For this sample the table gives about 340,000 clones, of which 70% to 90% were detected only once. Approximately 4% of the sample rests with the top ten.

Participants in the prospective study were aged roughly 18 to 95 years, lived in about two dozen United States geographic areas, and enrolled through a virtual design. To assign participants to cohorts, the prospective study relied on clinical history that participants themselves reported in a screening survey and a study questionnaire. In the prospective study, whole blood, serum and a nasopharyngeal or oropharyngeal swab were collected from each participant by mobile phlebotomists. Over a roughly 2-month period, participants in the prospective study had the option of providing additional blood draws and questionnaires. Blood samples from the prospective study were shipped frozen or at room temperature prior to DNA extraction. The CDR3 holds 18 amino acids from the cysteine to the phenylalanine. The entry retains the CDR3 DNA only, 54 bases that are in frame from base 1. At the junction V is shortened by 2 bases and J by 0 bases, with 18 bases in between. Via the germline V gene (reference sequence), CDR1 is LGHDT and CDR2 YNNKEL.

Turning to this clone: Its antigen has not been determined. One base away there is no much larger clone; base qualities are not given.

This clonotype originated in a woman aged 40 to 50 with acute COVID-19. The V gene is TRBV3-1 (or the pseudogene TRBV3-2) and the J gene is TRBJ2-3; possibly the D gene is TRBD2, per 6 matching bases. Sequencing input: PBMCs or T cells enriched from blood (not recorded which). In nucleotides, the sequence is TGTGCCAGCAGCCAAAGGATTAGCGGAGTCACTAGCACAGATACGCAGTATTTT. The resulting protein is CASSQRISGVTSTDTQYF.